The rows below give T cell receptor beta chains drawn from one sample of a study of blood T cell repertoires in COVID-19. Some clones are missing from TCRdb's copy, which holds only in-frame ones; the method was immunoSEQ multiplex PCR. The sample lists 410,000 or so clones; around 89% were seen once. Input material: peripheral blood. These receptors were collected from a woman aged 40 to 50 with COVID-19, enrolled during active disease. CDR3s include the opening cysteine and the closing phenylalanine or tryptophan. The D gene is left open where the match is weak. Clone size is not always given. Where it is, it says once, few, many or a class for expanded clones.

NA | TRBD1 | TRBJ2-2 | TRBV29-1 | CSVRTGVGELFF | TGCAGCGTTCGAACAGGGGTCGGGGAGCTGTTTTTT
NA | NA | TRBJ2-7 | TRBV7-3 | CASSLGHYYEQYF | TGTGCCAGCAGCTTGGGACATTACTACGAGCAGTACTTC
NA | NA | TRBJ1-1 | TRBV27 | CASSLYSAFF | TGTGCCAGCAGTTTATATTCGGCTTTCTTT
few | NA | TRBJ1-2 | TRBV27 | CASQTLNRGKGGYTF | TGTGCCAGCCAAACCCTAAACAGAGGGAAAGGGGGCTACACCTTC
NA | NA | TRBJ2-4 | TRBV6-2/TRBV6-3 | CASSLGARSTIVAKNIQYF | TGTGCCAGCAGTTTGGGGGCCAGATCGACGATTGTAGCCAAAAACATTCAGTACTTC
NA | NA | TRBJ1-1 | TRBV11-1 | CASSSLGAVNLGAFF | TGTGCCAGCAGCTCCTTGGGGGCGGTCAATCTCGGAGCTTTCTTT
NA | NA | TRBJ2-5 | TRBV19 | CASSLPQYREQETQYF | TGTGCCAGTAGTCTCCCCCAATACAGGGAACAAGAGACCCAGTACTTC
NA | NA | TRBJ1-1 | TRBV6-5 | CASSRLRGTEAFF | TGTGCCAGCAGTCGACTCAGGGGCACTGAAGCTTTCTTT
NA | NA | TRBJ2-5 | TRBV24-1 | CATSDSLSWGVQETQYF | TGTGCCACCAGTGATAGCCTCTCATGGGGGGTCCAAGAGACCCAGTACTTC
NA | NA | TRBJ1-1 | TRBV28 | CASSYPGLPMNTEAFF | TGTGCCAGCAGCTATCCGGGTTTGCCCATGAACACTGAAGCTTTCTTT
once | TRBD1 | TRBJ1-6 | TRBV28 | CASTVSGTAPYNSPLHF | TGTGCCAGCACCGTCTCTGGGACAGCCCCCTATAATTCACCCCTCCACTTT
NA | TRBD1 | TRBJ1-2 | TRBV28 | CASSFGQGVYGYTF | TGTGCCAGCAGCTTCGGACAGGGCGTATATGGCTACACCTTC
NA | TRBD1 | TRBJ1-2 | TRBV27 | CASSYLMGQGNYGYTF | TGTGCCAGCAGTTACCTGATGGGACAGGGAAACTATGGCTACACCTTC
NA | TRBD1 | TRBJ1-6 | TRBV6-6 | CASSSRTGVGNSPLHF | TGTGCCAGCAGTTCCCGGACAGGGGTGGGTAATTCACCCCTCCACTTT
NA | TRBD2 | TRBJ2-5 | TRBV5-6 | CASSHQTSGSGGETQYF | TGTGCCAGCAGCCATCAAACTAGCGGGAGTGGGGGAGAGACCCAGTACTTC
NA | NA | TRBJ1-6 | TRBV7-9 | CASSLESNNSPLHF | TGTGCCAGCAGCCTCGAAAGCAATAATTCACCCCTCCACTTT
NA | TRBD1 | TRBJ2-3 | TRBV19 | CASCRDREDTQYF | TGTGCCAGCTGCAGGGACAGGGAAGATACGCAGTATTTT
NA | TRBD2 | TRBJ2-5 | TRBV29-1 | CSVEGREAGAPETQYF | TGCAGCGTTGAAGGAAGGGAAGCGGGGGCCCCGGAGACCCAGTACTTC
NA | NA | TRBJ1-3 | TRBV28 | CASSLQGTSSGNTIYF | TGTGCCAGCAGTTTACAGGGTACGAGCTCTGGAAACACCATATATTTT
NA | TRBD1 | TRBJ1-6 | TRBV6-5 | CASSSLDRQYNSPLHF | TGTGCCAGCAGTTCACTGGACAGGCAGTATAATTCACCCCTCCACTTT
once | TRBD1 | TRBJ2-7 | TRBV7-2 | CASSLLGQGTYEQYF | TGTGCCAGCAGCTTACTGGGACAGGGTACCTACGAGCAGTACTTC
NA | NA | TRBJ1-5 | TRBV7-9 | CASSLEFGGPNQPQHF | TGTGCCAGCAGCTTGGAATTCGGGGGGCCCAATCAGCCCCAGCATTTT
NA | NA | TRBJ2-6 | TRBV19 | CASSIWGAGANVLTF | TGTGCCAGTAGTATTTGGGGGGCTGGGGCCAACGTCCTGACTTTC
few | NA | TRBJ1-5 | TRBV19 | CASSFGLGQPQHF | TGTGCCAGTAGTTTCGGACTGGGTCAGCCCCAGCATTTT
NA | NA | TRBJ2-2 | TRBV30 | CAWRNLNRGNTGELFF | TGTGCCTGGAGGAACCTGAATCGGGGAAACACCGGGGAGCTGTTTTTT
once | TRBD2 | TRBJ2-3 | TRBV6-5 | CASSLGSGRFDTQYF | TGTGCCAGCAGTTTGGGTAGCGGGAGATTCGATACGCAGTATTTT
NA | NA | TRBJ2-7 | TRBV5-6 | CASALRHSGSYEQYF | TGTGCCAGCGCCTTAAGACATTCGGGGTCCTACGAGCAGTACTTC
NA | NA | TRBJ1-5 | TRBV18 | CASSRGGSNQPQHF | TGTGCCAGCTCGCGAGGTGGGAGCAATCAGCCCCAGCATTTT
NA | TRBD1 | TRBJ1-2 | TRBV5-4 | CASSANSLKQGAGYGYTF | TGTGCCAGCAGCGCCAACTCCTTGAAACAGGGGGCCGGCTATGGCTACACCTTC
NA | NA | TRBJ2-5 | TRBV28 | CASSYRGGTQYF | TGTGCCAGCAGTTACAGGGGGGGGACCCAGTACTTC
NA | NA | TRBJ2-7 | TRBV7-2 | CASSISDSYEQYF | TGTGCCAGCAGCATTTCGGACAGCTACGAGCAGTACTTC
NA | TRBD1 | TRBJ1-1 | TRBV5-1 | CASSLLGQGLNTEAFF | TGCGCCAGCAGCTTGCTGGGACAGGGGTTAAACACTGAAGCTTTCTTT
NA | TRBD1 | TRBJ1-2 | TRBV2 | CASSSYGQDYGYTF | TGTGCCAGCAGTAGTTACGGACAGGACTATGGCTACACCTTC
NA | NA | TRBJ1-1 | TRBV3-1/TRBV3-2 | CASSRRTENTEAFF | TGTGCCAGCAGTCGCCGGACTGAGAACACTGAAGCTTTCTTT
few | NA | TRBJ1-4 | TRBV7-9 | CASSLRGDGIINEKLFF | TGTGCCAGCAGCTTACGAGGAGACGGCATCATTAATGAAAAACTGTTTTTT
NA | NA | TRBJ1-1 | TRBV5-6 | CASSLGGTLNTEAFF | TGTGCCAGCAGCTTGGGGGGCACCCTGAACACTGAAGCTTTCTTT
few | TRBD2 | TRBJ2-1 | TRBV11-2 | CASSFYSGAYNEQFF | TGTGCCAGCAGTTTCTATAGCGGGGCGTACAATGAGCAGTTCTTC
NA | NA | TRBJ2-7 | TRBV7-9 | CASSSLYDTPREQYF | TGTGCCAGCAGCTCCTTATACGACACTCCAAGGGAGCAGTACTTC
NA | NA | TRBJ2-1 | TRBV27 | CASSPLTGSEQFF | TGTGCCAGCAGTCCACTCACAGGTAGTGAGCAGTTCTTC
NA | NA | TRBJ2-7 | TRBV27 | CASSGLPYEQYF | TGTGCCAGCAGTGGGCTTCCCTACGAGCAGTACTTC
NA | TRBD1 | TRBJ1-6 | TRBV5-1 | CASSRDRVISPLHF | TGCGCCAGCAGCCGGGACAGGGTGATTTCACCCCTCCACTTT
NA | TRBD2 | TRBJ2-7 | TRBV10-3 | CAISEPTGTSPYEQYF | TGTGCCATCAGTGAGCCGACCGGGACTAGCCCCTACGAGCAGTACTTC
NA | TRBD1 | TRBJ1-6 | TRBV2 | CASSRGQGGSPLHF | TGTGCCAGCAGTCGGGGACAGGGTGGGTCACCCCTCCACTTT
NA | TRBD2 | TRBJ2-3 | TRBV28 | CASSHFGRGGTDTQYF | TGTGCCAGCAGTCATTTCGGGAGGGGGGGCACAGATACGCAGTATTTT
NA | TRBD1 | TRBJ2-7 | TRBV6-6 | CASSFTGGASPYEQYF | TGTGCCAGCAGTTTCACAGGGGGCGCGTCTCCCTACGAGCAGTACTTC
NA | NA | TRBJ2-6 | TRBV5-4 | CASSPGGLAGANVLTF | TGTGCCAGCAGCCCGGGCGGACTTGCTGGGGCCAACGTCCTGACTTTC
NA | NA | TRBJ1-1 | TRBV7-3 | CASSLSRNTEAFF | TGTGCCAGCAGCTTATCGAGGAACACTGAAGCTTTCTTT
NA | TRBD1 | TRBJ1-5 | TRBV28 | CATSFGTGNQPQHF | TGTGCCACCTCTTTCGGGACAGGGAATCAGCCCCAGCATTTT
once | TRBD1 | TRBJ1-2 | TRBV7-3 | CASRRDSNYGYTF | TGTGCCAGCAGACGGGACAGCAACTATGGCTACACCTTC
NA | TRBD1 | TRBJ1-1 | TRBV7-2 | CASVEGARRTEAFF | TGTGCCAGCGTTGAGGGGGCGCGGAGAACTGAAGCTTTCTTT
NA | NA | TRBJ1-5 | TRBV12-3/TRBV12-4 | CASTFSNQPQHF | TGTGCCAGCACCTTCAGCAATCAGCCCCAGCATTTT
once | NA | TRBJ2-2 | TRBV5-6 | CASSLAAGLSGELFF | TGTGCCAGCAGCTTGGCCGCTGGGCTGAGCGGGGAGCTGTTTTTT